This TCR beta chain comes out of a study of human T cells and chemical hapten exposure (dated by TCRdb to 2020 to 2022). Regarding the study in general: For sensitization, 2% DPC in acetone was applied to a roughly 2 cm by roughly 2 cm area of upper inner arm skin. Weekly therapeutic DPC doses were additionally applied to the scalp of patients throughout the approximately 25-week study period. Patch testing was performed on the upper back with Finn chambers containing 0.01% DPC, and the patch tests were scored after 6 days according to International Contact Dermatitis Research Group standards. The patient cohort, mostly female, included alopecia areata with under or over 50% scalp involvement, alopecia totalis and alopecia universalis. Libraries were pooled for sequencing, and per-sample TCR yields varied mainly because of small differences in library volumes within the pool. This study followed changes in the peripheral blood TCR repertoire in vivo during primary and secondary sensitization of alopecia patients to the hapten diphenylcyclopropenone (DPC). Blood samples were taken from patients before sensitization (week 0) and then at 2, 6 and about 24 weeks after DPC sensitization. Twenty-nine alopecia patients provided blood for TCR sequencing at one to four time points (pre-sensitization, 2, 6 and 24 weeks).

Per the publication, the time point label means: pre-sensitization, week 0. Taken with the paper, the label for treatment or condition translates to: therapeutic diphenylcyclopropenone sensitization with weekly scalp DPC. At every patch-test visit, the blood draw took place before the patch test was put on. Patients were eligible if aged 18 to 70, diagnosed with alopecia and judged suitable for DPC therapy, and pregnant patients were excluded. Total RNA was extracted from unfractionated whole blood collected in Tempus Blood RNA tubes. Library preparation was by RACE. The run used a NextSeq 500. Library preparation attached unique molecular identifiers to individual cDNA molecules for quantitative, reproducible TCR counting. Both TCR alpha and TCR beta chains were sequenced from each blood RNA sample. In the paper's pipeline: The median number of TCRs per sample was 85,000 to 100,000, ranging from roughly 23,224 to 690,600. V, J and CDR3 annotation of the TCR reads was carried out using the Decombinator software suite. For the PS versus PT1 abundance plots, all samples were subsampled to the same number of TCRs (28,000). TCRs were defined as expanded if absent before sensitization and observed at least eight times at the 2-week time point. Clones were called with MiXCR by TCRdb after fastp trimmed the public reads at Q25, and only in-frame beta chains were retained. Each record represents a unique CDR3 protein, reported with the most common genes and DNA among its rows. None of the V and J calls come from the authors' own analysis; TCRdb made them. For this sample there are around 100,000 distinct CDR3 sequences; approximately 10% appear just once. 2.5% to 4% of the sample is in the top ten clones.

Study-wide conclusions, independent of this receptor: Because all patients had alopecia, a presumed autoimmune disease, the immune response of the patients might differ from that of healthy individuals. The number of PT1 expanded TCRs positively correlated with patch test score, significant at thresholds 8, 16 and 32 but not 4. No change with DPC sensitization was found in the number of TCRs above 1 in 1000 frequency, and no evidence of global repertoire structure alterations was found. Repeated subsampling changed both the strength of the expansion versus patch-test correlation and the threshold at which that correlation became significant. Compared with pre-sensitization or healthy control sets, expanded TCRs formed significantly more large CDR3 similarity clusters, which is consistent with antigen-driven responses.

The table lists this clonotype with many counts. There is no known antigen for this receptor. Base qualities are not provided; no much larger clone lies one nucleotide away. Counted from cysteine to phenylalanine, this CDR3 has 15 amino acids. The kept DNA is CDR3 alone, 45 bases in frame from the first base. V and J lose 6 bases and 5 bases, and a span of 21 bases separates them. As encoded in the germline V gene, CDR1 is SGHDT while CDR2 is YYEEEE. The TCR originated in a woman aged 60 to 75 with alopecia areata. Some clones in this sample may be carry-over from other donors' samples. The sample consisted of whole blood, taken in connection with sensitization to the hapten diphenylcyclopropenone (DPC). The receptor chain draws on TRBV5-6 and TRBJ2-7; no confident D gene assignment can be made. The CDR3 amino acid sequence is: CASTSLVPVGNEQYF. The sequenced DNA: TGTGCCAGCACCAGCTTGGTCCCTGTTGGAAACGAGCAGTACTTC.